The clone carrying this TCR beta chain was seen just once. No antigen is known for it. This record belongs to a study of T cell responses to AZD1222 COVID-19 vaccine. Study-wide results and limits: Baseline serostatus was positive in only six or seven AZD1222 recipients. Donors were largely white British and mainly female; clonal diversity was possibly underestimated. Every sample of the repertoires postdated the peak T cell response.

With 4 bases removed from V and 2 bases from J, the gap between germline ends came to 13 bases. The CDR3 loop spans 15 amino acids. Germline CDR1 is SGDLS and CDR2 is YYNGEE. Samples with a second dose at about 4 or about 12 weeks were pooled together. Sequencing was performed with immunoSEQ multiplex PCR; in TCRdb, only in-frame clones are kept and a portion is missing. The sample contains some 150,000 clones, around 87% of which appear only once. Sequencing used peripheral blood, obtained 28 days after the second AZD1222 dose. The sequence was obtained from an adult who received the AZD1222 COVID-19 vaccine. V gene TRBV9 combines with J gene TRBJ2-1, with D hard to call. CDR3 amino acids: CASSLRRVPYNEQFF. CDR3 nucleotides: TGTGCCAGCAGCCTACGCCGGGTCCCCTACAATGAGCAGTTCTTC.